This entry lists 17 T cell receptor beta chains sequenced from one sample in a study of tumor-infiltrating lymphocytes in primary liver carcinoma. Blood RNA was derived from unsorted whole blood, and germline DNA was extracted too. Reverse transcription of roughly 0.5 ug total RNA with a constant-region primer produced TCR beta cDNA. Each TCR beta library was derived from three nested multiplex PCR rounds that employed slightly modified ARM-PCR. Primers for the first two PCR rounds were TRBV1-TRBV30 forward primers and a C-beta reverse primer (approximately 9 cycles per round). TCRdb independently ran MiXCR on the multiplex PCR reads; one entry per CDR3 protein. The profile shows about 200,000 distinct CDR3 sequences, around 60% of them singletons. What was sequenced was peripheral blood. These TCRs come from a woman aged 55-69 years with primary liver carcinoma and hepatitis B virus infection.

On this clonotype: This may be a read error: a much more frequent sequence differs by one nucleotide. The gene calls are TRBV12-3 or TRBV12-4 and TRBJ2-1, with D unresolved. The length of the CDR3 is 16 residues. The CDR3 reads CANSLLAESSYNEQFF. DNA of the CDR3: TGTGCCAACAGTTTGTTGGCGGAGAGCTCCTACAATGAGCAGTTCTTC.

At least ten counts were recorded for this clonotype. The rearrangement joins TRBV14 to TRBJ2-4; the D is unclear. The CDR3 length is 14 residues. Germline CDR1 is SGHDN and CDR2 is FVKESK. The germline V and J ends were trimmed by 2 bases and 5 bases, with 10 bases remaining between them. The CDR3 here is CASSQLASQNIQYF. The CDR3 DNA is TGTGCCAGCAGCCAACTGGCTTCTCAAAACATTCAGTACTTC.

This chain uses TRBV7-9 with TRBJ2-3; D unclear. V was cut by 5 bases and J by 4 bases, with 7 bases left in between. There are 12 residues in the CDR3. Germline lookup yields CDR1 SEHNR and CDR2 FQNEAQ (reference sequence). In DNA, the CDR3 is TGTGCCAGCAGCCGCACAGCAGATACGCAGTATTTT. It specifies CASSRTADTQYF.

The table lists this clonotype with many counts. CDR3 bases: TGTGCCAGCAGTTTAAGGGCGGCGGGGAATGAAGCTTTCTTT. This gives the protein CASSLRAAGNEAFF. The V gene is TRBV12-3 or TRBV12-4, the J gene TRBJ1-1; D gene uncertain. Trimming took 2 bases from V and 7 from J, leaving 14 bases between them. There are 14 residues in the CDR3.

This clonotype was recorded many times. The chain carries TRBV4-2 and TRBJ2-7, with no clear D. CDR1 and CDR2 (germline): LGHNA, YNFKEQ. Between the trimmed V and J ends, which lost 0 bases and 1 base, there was a span of 10 bases. CDR3 length equals 15 residues. The CDR3 nucleotides read TGTGCCAGCAGCCAAGAATTGGAGACATCCTACGAGCAGTACTTC. This encodes CASSQELETSYEQYF.

This clonotype came up many times. The chain uses TRBV12-3 or TRBV12-4 and TRBJ2-1, with 11 bases identical to TRBD2. V was pared by 5 bases and J by 8 bases, with 8 bases of the junction left unmatched. CDR3 length: 15 residues. The CDR3 spells CASSLLAGGIDEQFF. Here the CDR3 DNA reads TGTGCCAGCAGTCTCCTAGCGGGAGGCATAGATGAGCAGTTCTTC.

Comments on this clonotype: A junction end diverges from the germline sequence, so it may reflect a read error. The genes are TRBV11-2 and TRBJ2-2; TRBD2 might be the D (5 bases). The CDR3 has 15 residues. Germline V CDR1 and CDR2: SGHAT, FQNNGV. The CDR3 nucleotides are TGTGCCAGCAGCAGCATTGAACTGAGGACCGGGGAGCTGTTCTTT. Its protein product is CASSSIELRTGELFF.

With respect to this clonotype: A much larger clone sits a single nucleotide away, making a read error possible. The chain joins TRBV12-3 or TRBV12-4 to TRBJ2-1, with D possibly being TRBD1 (5 bases). The CDR3 totals 12 residues. The V end was cut by 8 bases, the J end by 5 bases, with 10 bases between. The CDR3 region is CASGHADNEQFF. CDR3 in DNA: TGTGCCAGCGGACACGCGGACAATGAGCAGTTCTTC.

Of note for this clonotype: Because the CDR3 is missing its conserved closing phenylalanine or tryptophan, this is likely a read error. The chain employs TRBV11-3 and TRBJ2-3; 8 bases line up with TRBD2. The V segment lost 5 bases and the J segment 0 bases; nucleotides outside the gene matches: 7. Germline V gives CDR1 SGHNT, CDR2 YENEEA. The CDR3 length is 16 residues. The CDR3 sequence: CASSHYSGASTDTQYL. In nucleotides, the CDR3 is TGTGCCAGCAGCCATTATAGCGGGGCTAGCACAGATACGCAGTATTTG.

This clonotype was observed a single time. A much larger clone is a single base away; this may be a read error. V and J are TRBV5-5 and TRBJ2-1; 12 nucleotides align to TRBD2. CDR1 is SGHKS, CDR2 YYEKEE, per germline (reference sequence). This CDR3 is 15 amino acids long. For the CDR3, the DNA is TGTGCCAGCAGCTTGGGACTAGCGGGAGAGTATGAGCAGCTCTTC. It yields the protein CASSLGLAGEYEQLF.

To note about this clonotype: A single base separates this from a much larger clone, so it may be a read error. This chain joins TRBV29-1 and TRBJ1-3; 12 nucleotides align to TRBD1. In germline, CDR1 is SQVTM, CDR2 ANQGSEA. This CDR3 region has 17 residues. The CDR3 region has the DNA TGCAACGTTGGGACAGGGGGCTCCTCTTACTCTGGAAACACCATATATTTT. Protein sequence: CNVGTGGSSYSGNTIYF.

On this clonotype itself: The CDR3 carries no conserved terminal phenylalanine or tryptophan, so it likely arises from a read error. The chain uses TRBV11-2 and TRBJ2-7; TRBD1 matches at 10 bases. The CDR3 has 15 amino acids. After removal of 5 bases from V and 3 bases from J, the junction contained 7 bases not matched to a gene. Germline loops: CDR1 SGHAT, CDR2 FQNNGV. CDR3 coding DNA: TGTGCCAGCAGCCTGAGGGACAGGGGAAACTACGAGCAGTACATT. The encoded protein is CASSLRDRGNYEQYI.

CDR3 coding DNA: TGTGCCAGCAGTTTATTTGCTAACTATGGCTACACCTTC. Translating it yields CASSLFANYGYTF. The genes are TRBV27 and TRBJ1-2; D is unclear. The V end was cut by 1 base, the J end by 0 bases, with 3 bases between. CDR3 size: 13 residues. Germline assignment: CDR1 MNHEY and CDR2 SMNVEV (reference sequence).

V is TRBV5-1 and J is TRBJ2-1; 10 bases map to TRBD1. CDR1 SGHRS and CDR2 YFSETQ come from the germline V gene. Unmatched junction bases numbered 7, after V lost 1 base and J lost 6 bases. The CDR3 is 16 residues long. The CDR3 bases are TGCGCCAGCAGCTTGTGGGCCAGGACAGGGGGCAATGAGCAGTTCTTC. Protein sequence: CASSLWARTGGNEQFF.

With regard to this clonotype: A much larger clonotype is one base distant, so this may be a read error. The J gene is TRBJ2-2, the V gene TRBV6-6; 7 nucleotides agree with TRBD1. The junction had 2 bases not matched to a gene; V was cut back by 2 bases and J by 2 bases. The CDR3 extends over 15 amino acids. Germline V lookup: CDR1 MNHNY, CDR2 SVGAGI (reference sequence). The CDR3 nucleotides read TGTGCCAGCAGTTACGGGGACAGCAACACCGGGGAGCTGTTTTTT. Amino acids: CASSYGDSNTGELFF.

With regard to this clonotype: Mismatch with germline at one junction end may stem from a read error. The chain combines TRBV5-4 with TRBJ2-1, with 10 bases that match TRBD2. This CDR3 has 16 residues. The germline V gene encodes CDR1 SGHNT and CDR2 YYREEE (reference sequence). The CDR3 region has the DNA TGTGCCTGCAGCTCCTTGAGCGGGAGGGCCGATAATGAGCAGTTCTTC. Protein product: CACSSLSGRADNEQFF.

Of note for this clonotype: A much larger clone differs from this one at a single base, so this may be a read error. This sequence joins TRBV5-4 and TRBJ2-5; D might be TRBD1 (6 bases). CDR3 length: 14 residues. Germline CDR1 is SGHNT and CDR2 is YYREEE (reference sequence). CDR3 nucleotide sequence: TGTACCAGCAGCATCGACGGGACACGGGAGACCCAGTACTTC. Protein sequence: CTSSIDGTRETQYF.